The clone carrying this T cell receptor (beta chain) was counted a few times. These data are taken from a study of molecular identifiers for immune sequencing clone quantification. The wider study: With replicates, the RNA of about 21,000 or 97,000 naive CD8 cells was split five ways and four were sequenced.

This CDR3 spans 15 amino acids. Germline CDR1 is PRHDT and CDR2 is FYEKMQ (reference sequence). The trim removed 2 bases at V and 9 bases at J, leaving 9 bases unmatched. TCRdb re-derived calls from the PCR reads in MiXCR, one entry per CDR3 protein. The sample carries about half a million distinct CDR3 sequences, under 30% recorded once. The sequence came from a human donor in good health. Some libraries in this study had Jurkat cell RNA spiked in. Sample: naive CD8+ T cells from blood, with Jurkat cell RNA spiked in. Noted subset: FACS-sorted CD8+CD4-CCR7+CD45RA+ naive T cells. V is TRBV13 and J is TRBJ2-5, with 10 bases that match TRBD2. The CDR3 bases are TGTGCCAGCAGCTTATTTCATACTAGCGGGGCGTCCCAGTACTTC. Encoded protein: CASSLFHTSGASQYF.